This T cell receptor beta chain came from a study of cytomegalovirus exposure and HLA in healthy donors. Regarding the study as a whole: Other equally common chains were less clonally expanded than HLA-associated TCR beta chains, a later analysis showed. Reports indicated that the classifier achieved high specificity and sensitivity in diagnosing cytomegalovirus status.

As for this clone: Antigen specificity is unknown.

The PCR made use of 60 Vbeta and 13 Jbeta primers. The protocol was immunoSEQ multiplex PCR, while the TCRdb copy is restricted to in-frame clones and leaves out a portion. In the table there are 130,000 or so clones, roughly 80% of which are singletons. V shed 4 bases and J 2 bases; nucleotides not matched to a gene: 3. This CDR3 has 15 amino acids. The germline V gene has CDR1 SEHNR and CDR2 FQNEAQ (reference sequence). The rearrangement joins TRBV7-9 to TRBJ1-4, with 8 bases identical to TRBD1. The sample consisted of PBMCs. This clonotype was sampled from a woman aged 40 to 55 in good health and CMV-seropositive. CDR3 sequence reads: CASSSQGATNEKLFF. DNA of the CDR3: TGTGCCAGCAGCTCCCAGGGGGCGACTAATGAAAAACTGTTTTTT.